This TCR beta chain came from a study of blood T cells in healthy people across ages. Findings of the study overall: Researchers said unsorted PBMCs prevented a conclusive naive versus antigen-experienced comparison.

Per sample, at least 5.5 micrograms of total RNA were extracted. This clonotype was observed a few times. Its antigen is currently unknown. Combining a sample-barcoded 5' primer with a J-beta primer mix, a second PCR ran for about 7 to 11 cycles. TCRdb processed the 5' RACE reads anew with MiXCR; each CDR3 protein has one entry. The sample carries some 850,000 distinct CDR3 sequences, 25% to 30% recorded once. V shed 5 bases and J shed 2 bases, with 10 bases lying between them. The CDR3 covers 13 residues. Germline-derived CDR1 and CDR2 are SGHTA and FQGTGA. These data were likewise used in another study, on T cells of mothers and their children.

The origin of this receptor is a boy aged 10-17 years in good health. The chain employs TRBV7-3 and TRBJ2-7; D is uncertain. The material sequenced was blood. CDR3 residues: CASSPSVAYEQYF. The CDR3 nucleotides are TGTGCCAGCAGCCCGAGTGTGGCCTACGAGCAGTACTTC.